A single T cell receptor (beta chain) is shown here with its context. Authors' analysis steps: The assay estimated nucleated cells by amplifying reference gene primers. Measured with immunoSEQ multiplex PCR; TCRdb has only the in-frame clones, and not every one. V and J calls and clone size are given by that table; D and trimming were obtained from the DNA. This sample has around 140,000 clones, with approximately 88% found just once. The data derive from a study of blood T cell repertoires in COVID-19. Turning to the study itself: The United States, Italy and Spain provided the acute and convalescent COVID-19 samples. PBMCs, B-cell-depleted T cells, or T cells were the source of the cDNA or gDNA that made up the material.

Deletions cut 5 bases from V and 1 base from J, with 11 bases between. The CDR3 spans 14 residues. In germline, CDR1 is KGHSH, CDR2 LQKENI. The sequencing input was peripheral blood. This TCR came from a man in his 70s with acute or convalescent COVID-19. The chain has TRBV18 and TRBJ1-1, with D unclear. CDR3 sequence (DNA): TGTGCCAGCTCATCGTCTACAGAGAACACTGAAGCTTTCTTT. Translating it yields CASSSSTENTEAFF.